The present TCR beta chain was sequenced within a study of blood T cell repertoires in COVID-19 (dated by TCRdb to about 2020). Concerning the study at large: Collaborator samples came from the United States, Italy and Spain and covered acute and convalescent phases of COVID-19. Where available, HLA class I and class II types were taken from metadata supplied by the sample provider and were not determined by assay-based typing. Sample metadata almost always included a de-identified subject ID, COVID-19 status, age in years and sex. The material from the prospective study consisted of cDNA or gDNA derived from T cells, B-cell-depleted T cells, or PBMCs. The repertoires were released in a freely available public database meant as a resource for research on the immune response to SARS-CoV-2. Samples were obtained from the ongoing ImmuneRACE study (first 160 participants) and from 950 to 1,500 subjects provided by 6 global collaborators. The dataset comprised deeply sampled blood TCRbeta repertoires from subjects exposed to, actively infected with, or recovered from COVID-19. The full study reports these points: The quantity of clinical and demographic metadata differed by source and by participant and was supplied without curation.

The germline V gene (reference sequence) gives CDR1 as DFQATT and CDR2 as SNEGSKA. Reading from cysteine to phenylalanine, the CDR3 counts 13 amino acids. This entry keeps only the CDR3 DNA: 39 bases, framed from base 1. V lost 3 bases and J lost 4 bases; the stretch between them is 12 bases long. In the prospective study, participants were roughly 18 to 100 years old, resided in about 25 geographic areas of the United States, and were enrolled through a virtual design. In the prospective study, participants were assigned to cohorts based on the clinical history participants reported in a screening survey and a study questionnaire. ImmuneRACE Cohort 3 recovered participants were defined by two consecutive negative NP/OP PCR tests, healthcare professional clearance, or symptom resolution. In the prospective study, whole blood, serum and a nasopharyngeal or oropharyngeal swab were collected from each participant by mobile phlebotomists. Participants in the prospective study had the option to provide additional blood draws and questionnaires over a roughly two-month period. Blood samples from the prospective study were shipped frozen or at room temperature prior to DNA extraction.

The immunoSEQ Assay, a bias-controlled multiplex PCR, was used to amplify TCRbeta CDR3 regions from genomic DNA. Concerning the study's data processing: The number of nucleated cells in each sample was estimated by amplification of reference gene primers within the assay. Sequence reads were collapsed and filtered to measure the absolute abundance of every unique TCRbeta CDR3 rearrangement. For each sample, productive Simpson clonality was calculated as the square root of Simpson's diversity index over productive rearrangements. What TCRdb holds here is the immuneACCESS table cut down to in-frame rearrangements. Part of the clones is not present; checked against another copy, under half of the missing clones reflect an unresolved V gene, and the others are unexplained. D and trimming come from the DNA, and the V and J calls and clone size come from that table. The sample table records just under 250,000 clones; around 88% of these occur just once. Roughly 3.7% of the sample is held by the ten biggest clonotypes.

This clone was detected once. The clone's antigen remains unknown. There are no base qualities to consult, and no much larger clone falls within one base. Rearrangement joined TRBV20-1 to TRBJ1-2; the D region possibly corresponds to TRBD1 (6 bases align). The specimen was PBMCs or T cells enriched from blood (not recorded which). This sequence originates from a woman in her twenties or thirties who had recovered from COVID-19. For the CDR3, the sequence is CSASARGAYGYTF. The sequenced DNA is TGCAGTGCTAGTGCCAGGGGCGCCTATGGCTACACCTTC.